This T cell receptor (beta chain) was recorded in a study of blood T cell repertoires in COVID-19. Study details: Sample material is recorded as cDNA or gDNA derived from T cells, B-cell-depleted T cells, or PBMCs.

Profiling relied on immunoSEQ multiplex PCR, and the TCRdb table lists in-frame clones only, not all of them. In the table there are some 290,000 clones, over 90% of which are singletons. Germline loops: CDR1 MNHEY, CDR2 SVGEGT. Between the trimmed V and J ends, which lost 4 bases and 4 bases, there was a span of 10 bases. The CDR3 has 13 amino acids. The source of this sequence is a woman aged 25 to 45 who had been exposed to COVID-19. The sample consisted of PBMCs or T cells enriched from blood (not recorded which). The chain couples TRBV6-2 or TRBV6-3 to TRBJ1-1; D not resolved. CDR3 coding DNA: TGTGCCAGCAGTTTTAGCCGGGGCACTGAAGCTTTCTTT. As protein: CASSFSRGTEAFF.